Listed below are T cell receptor beta chains from one sample, sequenced in a study of blood T cell repertoires in COVID-19. Only in-frame clones appear in the TCRdb table, and some are missing; sequencing was by immunoSEQ multiplex PCR. The sample holds about 400,000 clones; roughly 90% are singletons and the top ten take 0.9% to 1%. Input material: PBMCs or T cells enriched from blood (not recorded which). The receptors were gathered from a woman aged 25 to 45 with acute COVID-19. The CDR3 runs from the conserved cysteine through the conserved F or W. D genes are given only for firm matches. Size tells how often a clone was seen (once, few, many) or the class of an expanded clone, and some rows leave it out.

abundance: NA; v_gene: TRBV5-6; j_gene: TRBJ2-7; d_gene: TRBD1; CDR3aa: CASRQVGGAYEQYF; CDR3nt: TGTGCCAGCAGACAGGTAGGGGGCGCGTACGAGCAGTACTTC
abundance: NA; v_gene: TRBV15; j_gene: TRBJ2-3; d_gene: NA; CDR3aa: CATSSGFSTDTQYF; CDR3nt: TGTGCCACCTCCTCCGGTTTCAGCACAGATACGCAGTATTTT
abundance: NA; v_gene: TRBV3-1/TRBV3-2; j_gene: TRBJ1-1; d_gene: NA; CDR3aa: CASSQESKWGRNTEAFF; CDR3nt: TGTGCCAGCAGCCAAGAGAGTAAATGGGGCCGGAACACTGAAGCTTTCTTT
abundance: NA; v_gene: TRBV9; j_gene: TRBJ2-1; d_gene: TRBD1; CDR3aa: CASSSTTGTYNEQFF; CDR3nt: TGTGCCAGCAGCTCCACGACAGGGACCTACAATGAGCAGTTCTTC
abundance: NA; v_gene: TRBV2; j_gene: TRBJ1-1; d_gene: NA; CDR3aa: CASSEGVWGGPEAFF; CDR3nt: TGTGCCAGCAGTGAAGGGGTTTGGGGGGGCCCTGAAGCTTTCTTT
abundance: NA; v_gene: TRBV5-1; j_gene: TRBJ2-3; d_gene: NA; CDR3aa: CASSSRQGLARVTDTQYF; CDR3nt: TGCGCCAGCAGCTCCCGACAGGGACTCGCCCGAGTCACAGATACGCAGTATTTT
abundance: NA; v_gene: TRBV11-3; j_gene: TRBJ2-7; d_gene: TRBD1; CDR3aa: CAGPPFRDRNCEQYF; CDR3nt: TGTGCCGGCCCTCCTTTCCGGGACAGGAATTGCGAGCAGTACTTC
abundance: NA; v_gene: TRBV7-8; j_gene: TRBJ2-3; d_gene: NA; CDR3aa: CASSPQSSTDTQYF; CDR3nt: TGTGCCAGCAGCCCTCAGTCTAGCACAGATACGCAGTATTTT
abundance: NA; v_gene: TRBV29-1; j_gene: TRBJ2-7; d_gene: TRBD1; CDR3aa: CSTGQGIHEQYF; CDR3nt: TGCAGCACGGGACAGGGGATCCACGAGCAGTACTTC
abundance: NA; v_gene: TRBV6-1; j_gene: TRBJ2-7; d_gene: TRBD1; CDR3aa: CASSEAQTGGYEQYF; CDR3nt: TGTGCCAGCAGTGAAGCCCAGACAGGGGGCTACGAGCAGTACTTC
abundance: NA; v_gene: TRBV13; j_gene: TRBJ2-7; d_gene: NA; CDR3aa: CASSLVGSNEQYF; CDR3nt: TGTGCCAGCAGCTTAGTCGGTAGCAACGAGCAGTACTTC
abundance: NA; v_gene: TRBV12-3/TRBV12-4; j_gene: TRBJ1-1; d_gene: NA; CDR3aa: CASSLVGHEAFF; CDR3nt: TGTGCCAGCAGTTTAGTGGGCCACGAAGCTTTCTTT
abundance: NA; v_gene: TRBV13; j_gene: TRBJ1-5; d_gene: NA; CDR3aa: CARRPETGTFSSNQPQHF; CDR3nt: TGTGCCAGACGACCAGAGACCGGGACTTTTTCTAGCAATCAGCCCCAGCATTTT
abundance: NA; v_gene: TRBV20-1; j_gene: TRBJ2-7; d_gene: TRBD2; CDR3aa: CSASLQRGRGEQYF; CDR3nt: TGCAGTGCTAGTCTCCAGCGGGGCAGAGGGGAGCAGTACTTC
abundance: once; v_gene: TRBV28; j_gene: TRBJ1-5; d_gene: TRBD1; CDR3aa: CASSAGQTSNQPQHF; CDR3nt: TGTGCCAGCAGTGCGGGACAGACGAGCAATCAGCCCCAGCATTTT
abundance: NA; v_gene: TRBV5-5; j_gene: TRBJ1-5; d_gene: NA; CDR3aa: CASSLGVLNQPQHF; CDR3nt: TGTGCCAGCAGCTTGGGAGTCCTGAATCAGCCCCAGCATTTT
abundance: NA; v_gene: TRBV6-5; j_gene: TRBJ2-7; d_gene: NA; CDR3aa: CASPPSDRWLDEQYF; CDR3nt: TGTGCCAGCCCTCCATCCGACAGGTGGCTGGACGAGCAGTACTTC
abundance: NA; v_gene: TRBV28; j_gene: TRBJ2-7; d_gene: TRBD2; CDR3aa: CASSFWGGPYEQYF; CDR3nt: TGTGCCAGCAGTTTTTGGGGGGGACCCTACGAGCAGTACTTC
abundance: NA; v_gene: TRBV18; j_gene: TRBJ2-7; d_gene: NA; CDR3aa: CASSTLQGSYEQYF; CDR3nt: TGTGCCAGCTCCACCTTGCAGGGCTCCTACGAGCAGTACTTC
abundance: NA; v_gene: TRBV7-2; j_gene: TRBJ2-7; d_gene: TRBD2; CDR3aa: CASSFGLAGRIEQYF; CDR3nt: TGTGCCAGCAGCTTTGGACTAGCGGGGCGGATCGAGCAGTACTTC
abundance: NA; v_gene: TRBV18; j_gene: TRBJ1-3; d_gene: NA; CDR3aa: CASSLMQGIDTIYF; CDR3nt: TGTGCCAGCTCTCTTATGCAGGGGATTGACACCATATATTTT
abundance: NA; v_gene: TRBV7-9; j_gene: TRBJ1-3; d_gene: TRBD1; CDR3aa: CASSQGQGASGNTIYF; CDR3nt: TGTGCCAGCAGCCAGGGACAGGGGGCATCGGGAAACACCATATATTTT
abundance: NA; v_gene: TRBV4-3; j_gene: TRBJ1-2; d_gene: NA; CDR3aa: CASSQDAQGNYGYTF; CDR3nt: TGCGCCAGCAGCCAAGATGCGCAGGGAAACTATGGCTACACCTTC
abundance: NA; v_gene: TRBV7-9; j_gene: TRBJ1-1; d_gene: NA; CDR3aa: CASSLGGGSEAFF; CDR3nt: TGTGCCAGCAGCTTAGGGGGAGGCTCTGAAGCTTTCTTT
abundance: NA; v_gene: TRBV5-1; j_gene: TRBJ2-3; d_gene: NA; CDR3aa: CASSLAYAGGSTDTQYF; CDR3nt: TGCGCCAGCAGCTTGGCGTATGCAGGGGGGAGCACAGATACGCAGTATTTT
abundance: NA; v_gene: TRBV21-1; j_gene: TRBJ1-6; d_gene: NA; CDR3aa: CASSRRYDGGPDNSPLHF; CDR3nt: TGTGCCAGCAGCCGCCGCTACGACGGGGGGCCAGATAATTCACCCCTCCACTTT
abundance: NA; v_gene: TRBV3-1/TRBV3-2; j_gene: TRBJ2-4; d_gene: NA; CDR3aa: CASSHTGLAKNIQYF; CDR3nt: TGTGCCAGCAGTCACACGGGACTAGCCAAAAACATTCAGTACTTC
abundance: NA; v_gene: TRBV2; j_gene: TRBJ1-1; d_gene: NA; CDR3aa: CASSEGVFMNTEAFF; CDR3nt: TGTGCCAGCAGCGAGGGGGTTTTCATGAACACTGAAGCTTTCTTT
abundance: NA; v_gene: TRBV19; j_gene: TRBJ1-3; d_gene: TRBD1; CDR3aa: CASSEGQKASGNTIYF; CDR3nt: TGTGCCAGTAGTGAGGGACAGAAGGCCTCTGGAAACACCATATATTTT
abundance: few; v_gene: TRBV5-1; j_gene: TRBJ1-1; d_gene: TRBD1; CDR3aa: CASSLQGAATEAFF; CDR3nt: TGCGCCAGCAGCTTGCAGGGGGCAGCCACTGAAGCTTTCTTT
abundance: NA; v_gene: TRBV2; j_gene: TRBJ2-7; d_gene: NA; CDR3aa: CASSQTGSTYEQYF; CDR3nt: TGTGCCAGCAGCCAGACAGGAAGCACCTACGAGCAGTACTTC
abundance: NA; v_gene: TRBV5-6; j_gene: TRBJ1-5; d_gene: TRBD1; CDR3aa: CASSYYLTGFFQPQHF; CDR3nt: TGTGCCAGCAGCTATTATTTGACAGGGTTTTTTCAGCCCCAGCATTTT
abundance: NA; v_gene: TRBV24-1; j_gene: TRBJ2-2; d_gene: TRBD2; CDR3aa: CATSDSERGKGGELFF; CDR3nt: TGTGCCACCAGTGATTCTGAGCGGGGGAAGGGCGGGGAGCTGTTTTTT
abundance: NA; v_gene: TRBV7-8; j_gene: TRBJ2-7; d_gene: TRBD1; CDR3aa: CASSLLGTGSHEQYF; CDR3nt: TGTGCCAGCAGCTTGTTAGGGACAGGATCTCATGAGCAGTACTTC
abundance: NA; v_gene: TRBV5-4; j_gene: TRBJ2-7; d_gene: TRBD2; CDR3aa: CASSLGLAGGLYEQYF; CDR3nt: TGTGCCAGCAGCTTGGGGCTAGCGGGTGGCCTTTACGAGCAGTACTTC
abundance: few; v_gene: TRBV28; j_gene: TRBJ2-3; d_gene: TRBD2; CDR3aa: CASSSGAGDTQYF; CDR3nt: TGTGCCAGCAGTAGCGGGGCGGGGGATACGCAGTATTTT